This T cell receptor (beta chain) is drawn from a study of blood T cell repertoires in COVID-19. Sequenced by immunoSEQ multiplex PCR; TCRdb stores in-frame clones only, minus some. Of roughly 250,000 clones listed, around 82% are singletons. Cohort allocation depended upon clinical history that participants reported. V shed 0 bases, J shed 0 bases, and the junction held 3 bases outside the gene matches. The CDR3 contains 15 residues. Germline CDR1 reads SGHDT; CDR2 reads YYEEEE. Sequencing was performed on PBMCs or T cells enriched from blood (not recorded which). The chain couples TRBV5-6 to TRBJ2-7; TRBD1 matches 7 bases. This TCR was sampled from a woman aged 40 to 50 who had been exposed to COVID-19. CDR3 DNA: TGTGCCAGCAGCTTGGTACAGGGGACCTCCTACGAGCAGTACTTC. It codes for CASSLVQGTSYEQYF. The whole variable domain, filled in from reference TRBV5-6 and TRBJ2-7, reads DAGVTQSPTHLIKTRGQQVTLRCSPKSGHDTVSWYQQALGQGPQFIFQYYEEEERQRGNFPDRFSGHQFPNYSSELNVNALLLGDSALYLCASSLVQGTSYEQYFGPGTRLTVT.